A few counts support the clone carrying this T cell receptor (beta chain). The CDR3 totals 14 residues. Trimming stripped 7 bases from V and 6 bases from J, with 19 bases between. From germline, CDR1 is SQVTM and CDR2 ANQGSEA. The source of the sample is a study of blood T cells in healthy people across ages. A second roughly 7 to 11 cycle PCR used barcoded and J-beta primers. TCRdb processed the 5' RACE reads anew with MiXCR; each CDR3 protein has one entry. The table shows more than 600,000 distinct CDR3 sequences, with 20% to 25% occurring only once. The same data also went into a second study, on T cells of mothers and their children.

Input material: blood. The receptor comes from a boy younger than 18 in good health. This sequence joins TRBV29-1 and TRBJ2-4, with D perhaps TRBD2 (6 bases). This chain's CDR3 is CSARPSGVRNIQYF. The CDR3 DNA sequence: TGCAGCGCACGCCCCTCGGGAGTTCGAAACATTCAGTACTTC. Full variable domain (rest looked up from reference TRBV29-1 and TRBJ2-4): SAVISQKPSRDICQRGTSLTIQCQVDSQVTMMFWYRQQPGQSLTLIATANQGSEATYESGFVIDKFPISRPNLTFSTLTVSNMSPEDSSIYLCSARPSGVRNIQYFGAGTRLSVL.